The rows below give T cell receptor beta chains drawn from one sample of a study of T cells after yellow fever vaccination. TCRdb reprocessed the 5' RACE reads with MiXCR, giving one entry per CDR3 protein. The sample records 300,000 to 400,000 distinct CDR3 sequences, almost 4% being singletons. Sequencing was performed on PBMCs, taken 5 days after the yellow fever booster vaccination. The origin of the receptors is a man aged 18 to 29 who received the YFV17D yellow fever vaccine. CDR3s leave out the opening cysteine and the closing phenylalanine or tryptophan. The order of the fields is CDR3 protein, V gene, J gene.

ATSDFEDTQY	TRBV24-1	TRBJ2-3
ASSRDLGTAGDTQY	TRBV4-3	TRBJ2-3
ASSYPTDFYSNQPQH	TRBV6-2/TRBV6-3	TRBJ1-5
ASSLNPRGRARGYT	TRBV12-3/TRBV12-4	TRBJ1-2
ASSLGRDPGVYEQF	TRBV7-8	TRBJ2-1
ASSPGFGLAVYEQY	TRBV18	TRBJ2-7
ASSQTSWDGIVAF	TRBV5-1	TRBJ1-1
SAALGNTEAF	TRBV20-1	TRBJ1-1
ASSYSSGNYGYT	TRBV6-5	TRBJ1-2
ASSYPLGGGDTDTQY	TRBV6-6	TRBJ2-3
AISDQGPNTEAF	TRBV10-3	TRBJ1-1
ASWGPSGSDNQPQH	TRBV19	TRBJ1-5
ASKPGQGWTDTQY	TRBV6-1	TRBJ2-3
ASSPRGDEQY	TRBV6-2/TRBV6-3	TRBJ2-7
ASSLTPQRGGNGELF	TRBV7-8	TRBJ2-2
ASSFEGRHEQY	TRBV12-3/TRBV12-4	TRBJ2-7
ASSPIFPTGSDGYT	TRBV3-1	TRBJ1-2
SARDIGLAAYNEQF	TRBV20-1	TRBJ2-1
ASSLDRSRGWTQY	TRBV5-6	TRBJ2-5
ASSLLAGSQPQH	TRBV12-3/TRBV12-4	TRBJ1-5
ASRQAVALYNEQF	TRBV6-5	TRBJ2-1
ATLTRRTDTQY	TRBV24-1	TRBJ2-3
ASSVRDSHEQY	TRBV5-1	TRBJ2-7